This TCR beta chain is drawn from a study of CD8 T cells in ankylosing spondylitis. Points from the study as a whole: Both synovial fluid and blood in reactive arthritis had previously been reported to carry some motif variants. Reported data indicate significant enrichment of disease-linked clones within matched ankylosing spondylitis synovial fluid. Within ankylosing spondylitis blood, a TCR beta motif made up of eight highly homologous variants appeared to be characteristic.

This clonotype showed up many times. Its matching antigen is unknown. The V end was cut by 1 base, the J end by 6 bases, with 6 bases between. Germline lookup yields CDR1 LGHNT and CDR2 FRNRAP. This CDR3 is built from 12 residues. Molecular-barcoded quantitative 5'-RACE produced these TCR beta libraries. TCRdb called the 5' RACE reads again in MiXCR, with one record for every CDR3 protein. The profile shows about 36,000 distinct CDR3 sequences, roughly 13% of them singletons. Sample: synovial fluid, either unsorted or a sorted T cell fraction (not recorded which). This TCR was sampled from a male donor with ankylosing spondylitis. The chain couples TRBV12-5 to TRBJ1-2; the D is unclear. The CDR3 DNA reads as TGTGCTAGTGGTTTGGGATATAATGGCTACACCTTC. Translation gives CASGLGYNGYTF. Based on the CDR3 plus reference TRBV12-5 and TRBJ1-2, the full variable domain is DARVTQTPRHKVTEMGQEVTMRCQPILGHNTVFWYRQTMMQGLELLAYFRNRAPLDDSGMPKDRFSAEMPDATLATLKIQPSEPRDSAVYFCASGLGYNGYTFGSGTRLTVV.